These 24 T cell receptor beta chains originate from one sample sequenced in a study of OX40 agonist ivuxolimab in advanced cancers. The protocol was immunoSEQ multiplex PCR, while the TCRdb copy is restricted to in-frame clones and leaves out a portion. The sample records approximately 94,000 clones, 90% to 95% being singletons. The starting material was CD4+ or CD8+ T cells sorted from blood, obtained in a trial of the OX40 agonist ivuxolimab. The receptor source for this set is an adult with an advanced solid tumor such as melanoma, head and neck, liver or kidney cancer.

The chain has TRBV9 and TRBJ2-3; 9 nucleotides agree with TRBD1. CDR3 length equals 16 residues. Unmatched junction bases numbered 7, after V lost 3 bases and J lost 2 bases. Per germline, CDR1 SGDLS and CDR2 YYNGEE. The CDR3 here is CASSDPHRGPTDTQYF. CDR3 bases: TGTGCCAGCAGCGATCCGCACAGGGGGCCCACAGATACGCAGTATTTT.

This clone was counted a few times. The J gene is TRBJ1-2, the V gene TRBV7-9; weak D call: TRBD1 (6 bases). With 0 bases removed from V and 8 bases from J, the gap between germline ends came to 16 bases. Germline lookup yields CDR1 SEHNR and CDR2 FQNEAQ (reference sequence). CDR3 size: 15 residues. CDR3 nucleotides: TGTGCCAGCAGCTTAGCGCTGTGGGGGGCGGAGGGCTACACCTTC. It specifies CASSLALWGAEGYTF. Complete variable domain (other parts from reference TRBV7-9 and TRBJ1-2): DTGVSQNPRHKITKRGQNVTFRCDPISEHNRLYWYRQTLGQGPEFLTYFQNEAQLEKSRLLSDRFSAERPKGSFSTLEIQRTEQGDSAMYLCASSLALWGAEGYTFGSGTRLTVV.

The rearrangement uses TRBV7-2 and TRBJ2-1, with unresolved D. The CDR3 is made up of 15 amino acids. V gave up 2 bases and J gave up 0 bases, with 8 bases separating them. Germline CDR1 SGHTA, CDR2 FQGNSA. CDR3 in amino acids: CASSLYVSSYNEQFF. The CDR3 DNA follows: TGTGCCAGCAGCTTATATGTAAGCTCCTACAATGAGCAGTTCTTC.

The CDR3 reads CASSIGTGPNYGYTF. The CDR3 DNA reads as TGTGCCAGTAGTATAGGGACAGGCCCTAACTATGGCTACACCTTC. The rearrangement links TRBV19 to TRBJ1-2; 7 bases are a match to TRBD1. The CDR3 length is 15 residues. The germline CDR1 and CDR2 sequences are LNHDA and SQIVND (reference sequence). J lost 0 bases, V lost 1 base, and 2 bases had no gene match.

CDR3 amino acids: CAWSRELASTQYF. The CDR3 nucleotides read TGTGCCTGGAGTAGGGAGCTAGCTTCTACCCAGTACTTC. The chain links TRBV30 to TRBJ2-5, with D possibly being TRBD2 (5 bases). The V gene lost 2 bases and the J gene lost 8 bases, with 15 bases spanning the gap. The CDR3 length is 13 residues. From germline, CDR1 is GTSNPN and CDR2 SVGIG (reference sequence).

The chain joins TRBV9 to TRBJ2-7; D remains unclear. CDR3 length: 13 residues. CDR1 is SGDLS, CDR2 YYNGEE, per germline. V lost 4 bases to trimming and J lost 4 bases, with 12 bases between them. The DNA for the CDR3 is TGTGCCAGCAGCCCGAGGTACGGGTACGAGCAGTACTTC. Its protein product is CASSPRYGYEQYF.

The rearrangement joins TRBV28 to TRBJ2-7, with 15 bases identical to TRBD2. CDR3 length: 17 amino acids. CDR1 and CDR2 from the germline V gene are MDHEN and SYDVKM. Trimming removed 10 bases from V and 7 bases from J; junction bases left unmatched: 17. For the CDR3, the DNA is TGTGCCACCGCAACTGGACTAGCGGGAGGGCGGGGTTCTGAGCAGTACTTC. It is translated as CATATGLAGGRGSEQYF. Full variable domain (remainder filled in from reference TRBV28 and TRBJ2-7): DVKVTQSSRYLVKRTGEKVFLECVQDMDHENMFWYRQDPGLGLRLIYFSYDVKMKEKGDIPEGYSVSREKKERFSLILESASTNQTSMYLCATATGLAGGRGSEQYFGPGTRLTVT.

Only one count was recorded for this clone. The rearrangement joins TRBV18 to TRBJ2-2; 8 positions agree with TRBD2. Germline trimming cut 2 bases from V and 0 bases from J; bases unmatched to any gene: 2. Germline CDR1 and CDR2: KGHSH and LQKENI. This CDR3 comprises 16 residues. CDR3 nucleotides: TGTGCCAGCTCACCAACTAGCGGTCCGAACACCGGGGAGCTGTTTTTT. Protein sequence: CASSPTSGPNTGELFF.

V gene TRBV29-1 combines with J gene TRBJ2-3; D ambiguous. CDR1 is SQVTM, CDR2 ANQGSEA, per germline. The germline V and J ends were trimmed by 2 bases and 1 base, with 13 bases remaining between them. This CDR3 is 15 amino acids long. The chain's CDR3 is CSVELGQIGTDTQYF. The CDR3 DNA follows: TGCAGCGTTGAACTTGGGCAGATTGGCACAGATACGCAGTATTTT.

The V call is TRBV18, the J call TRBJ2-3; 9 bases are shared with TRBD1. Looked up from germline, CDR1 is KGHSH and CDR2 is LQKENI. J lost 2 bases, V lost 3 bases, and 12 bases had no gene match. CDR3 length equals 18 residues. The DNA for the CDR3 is TGTGCCAGCTCACCTGACCGTCCGGGACAGGGTTACACAGATACGCAGTATTTT. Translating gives CASSPDRPGQGYTDTQYF.

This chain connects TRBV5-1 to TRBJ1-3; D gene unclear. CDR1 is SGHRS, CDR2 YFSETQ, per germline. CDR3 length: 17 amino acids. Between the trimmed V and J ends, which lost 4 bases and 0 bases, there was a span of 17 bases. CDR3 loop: CASSPQGERSSGNTIYF. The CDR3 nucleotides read TGCGCCAGCAGCCCCCAAGGCGAACGAAGCTCTGGAAACACCATATATTTT.

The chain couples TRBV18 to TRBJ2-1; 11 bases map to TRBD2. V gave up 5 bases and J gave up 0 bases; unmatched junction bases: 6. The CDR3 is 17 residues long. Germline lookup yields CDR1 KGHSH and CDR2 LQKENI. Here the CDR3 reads CASSTSGSAISYNEQFF. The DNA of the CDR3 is TGTGCCAGCTCAACTAGCGGGAGTGCGATCTCCTACAATGAGCAGTTCTTC.

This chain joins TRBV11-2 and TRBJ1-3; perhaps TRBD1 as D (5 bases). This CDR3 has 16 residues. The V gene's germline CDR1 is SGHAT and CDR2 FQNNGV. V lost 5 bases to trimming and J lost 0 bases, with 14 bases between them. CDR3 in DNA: TGTGCCAGCAGCGTGGGACCGAGTAGCTCTGGAAACACCATATATTTT. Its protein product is CASSVGPSSSGNTIYF.

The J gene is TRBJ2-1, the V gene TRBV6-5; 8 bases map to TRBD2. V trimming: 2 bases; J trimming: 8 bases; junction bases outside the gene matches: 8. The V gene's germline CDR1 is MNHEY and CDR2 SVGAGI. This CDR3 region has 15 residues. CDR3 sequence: CASSYAGTSFDEQFF. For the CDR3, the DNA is TGTGCCAGCAGTTACGCCGGGACTAGTTTCGATGAGCAGTTCTTC.

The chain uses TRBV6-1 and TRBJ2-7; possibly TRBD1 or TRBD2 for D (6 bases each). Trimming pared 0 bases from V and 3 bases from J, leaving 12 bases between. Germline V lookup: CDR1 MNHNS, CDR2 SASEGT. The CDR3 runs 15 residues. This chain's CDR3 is CASSEAGGRVYEQYF. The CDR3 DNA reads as TGTGCCAGCAGTGAAGCTGGGGGGCGGGTCTACGAGCAGTACTTC.

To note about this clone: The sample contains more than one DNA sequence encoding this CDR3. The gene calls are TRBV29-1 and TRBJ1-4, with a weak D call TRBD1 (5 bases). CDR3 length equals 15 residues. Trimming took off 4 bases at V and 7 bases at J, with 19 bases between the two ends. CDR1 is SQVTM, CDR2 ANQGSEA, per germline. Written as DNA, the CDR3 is TGCAGCGTTGGAGGTCGGGGGTACGGGGGTGAAAAACTGTTTTTT. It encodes CSVGGRGYGGEKLFF.

The CDR3 nucleotides are TGTGCCAGCAGCCCTAGCGGGACATATAAGTGGACCCAGTACTTC. Residues: CASSPSGTYKWTQYF. The V gene is TRBV7-2, the J gene TRBJ2-5, with TRBD2 matching over 9 bases. V lost 5 bases to trimming and J lost 7 bases; unmatched junction nucleotides: 11. This CDR3 has 15 residues. Germline lookup yields CDR1 SGHTA and CDR2 FQGNSA.

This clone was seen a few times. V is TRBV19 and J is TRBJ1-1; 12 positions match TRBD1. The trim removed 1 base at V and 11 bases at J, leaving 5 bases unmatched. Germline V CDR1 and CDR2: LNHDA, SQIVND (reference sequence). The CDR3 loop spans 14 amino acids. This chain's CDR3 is CASSIAPGQGAAFF. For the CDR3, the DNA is TGTGCCAGTAGTATAGCGCCGGGACAGGGGGCCGCTTTCTTT.

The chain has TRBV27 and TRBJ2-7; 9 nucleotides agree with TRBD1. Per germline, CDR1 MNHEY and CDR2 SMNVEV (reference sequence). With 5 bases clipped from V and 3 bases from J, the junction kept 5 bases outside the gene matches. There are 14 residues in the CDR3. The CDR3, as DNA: TGTGCCAGCAGTGCCTGGGACAGGGTCTACGAGCAGTACTTC. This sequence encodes CASSAWDRVYEQYF.

The CDR3 DNA reads as TGCGCCAGCAGCCAACGAAGCGGGAGGGCCACAAATGAGCAGTTCTTC. Its protein is CASSQRSGRATNEQFF. The chain is built from TRBV4-3 and TRBJ2-1; 10 nucleotides agree with TRBD2. CDR1 LGHNA and CDR2 YSLEER come from the germline V gene. Trimming removed 2 bases from V and 7 bases from J; junction bases left unmatched: 8. The CDR3 runs to 16 residues.

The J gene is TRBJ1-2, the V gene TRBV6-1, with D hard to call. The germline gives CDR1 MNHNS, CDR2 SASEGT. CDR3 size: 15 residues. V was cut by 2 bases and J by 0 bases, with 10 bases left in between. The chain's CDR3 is CASSESTEANYGYTF. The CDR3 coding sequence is TGTGCCAGCAGTGAATCCACGGAAGCTAACTATGGCTACACCTTC.

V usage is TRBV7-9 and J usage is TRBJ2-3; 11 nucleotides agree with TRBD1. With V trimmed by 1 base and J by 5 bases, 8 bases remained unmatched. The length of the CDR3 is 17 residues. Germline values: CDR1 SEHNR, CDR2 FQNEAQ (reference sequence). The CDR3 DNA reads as TGTGCCAGCAGCTTAGGGACAGGGGGCCGTCGGATAGATACGCAGTATTTT. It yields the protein CASSLGTGGRRIDTQYF.

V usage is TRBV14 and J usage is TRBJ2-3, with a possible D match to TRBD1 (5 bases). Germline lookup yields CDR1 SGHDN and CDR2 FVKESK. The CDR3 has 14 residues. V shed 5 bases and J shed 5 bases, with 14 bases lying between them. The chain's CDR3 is CASSYWGLGDTQYF. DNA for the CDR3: TGTGCCAGCAGCTATTGGGGCTTGGGAGATACGCAGTATTTT.

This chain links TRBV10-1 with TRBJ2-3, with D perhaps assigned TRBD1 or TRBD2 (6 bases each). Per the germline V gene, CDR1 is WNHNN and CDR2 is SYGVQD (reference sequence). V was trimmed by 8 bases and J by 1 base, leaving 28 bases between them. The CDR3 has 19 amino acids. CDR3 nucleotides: TGCGCCAGCTTGGGGTGGGACTTGAGCACTCCAGGGGGCACAGATACGCAGTATTTT. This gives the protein CASLGWDLSTPGGTDTQYF.